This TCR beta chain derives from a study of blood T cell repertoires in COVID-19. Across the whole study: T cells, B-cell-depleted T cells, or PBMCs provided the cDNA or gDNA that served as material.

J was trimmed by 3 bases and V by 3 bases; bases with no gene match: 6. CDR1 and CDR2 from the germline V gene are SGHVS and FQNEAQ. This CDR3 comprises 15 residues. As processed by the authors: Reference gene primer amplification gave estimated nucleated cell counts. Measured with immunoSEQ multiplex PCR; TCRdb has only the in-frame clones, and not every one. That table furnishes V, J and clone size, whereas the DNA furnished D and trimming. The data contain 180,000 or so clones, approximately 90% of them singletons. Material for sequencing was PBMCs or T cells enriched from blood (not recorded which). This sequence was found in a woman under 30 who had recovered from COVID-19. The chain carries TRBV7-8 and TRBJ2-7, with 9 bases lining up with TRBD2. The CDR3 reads CASSFLAGPLYEQYF. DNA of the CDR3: TGTGCCAGCAGCTTTCTAGCGGGGCCTCTCTACGAGCAGTACTTC.